The 5 T cell receptor beta chains reported below all come from one sample, sequenced in a study of T cells in Graves' hyperthyroidism and ophthalmopathy. From RNA transcripts, TCR beta CDR3 regions were amplified. RT-PCR in the first round (using the HTBI primer set) targeted the TCR CDR3. TCRdb independently ran MiXCR on the multiplex PCR reads; one entry per CDR3 protein. The data contain roughly 630,000 distinct CDR3 sequences, 15% to 19% of them seen just once; the ten biggest clones take up around 7.5%. Sequenced input: blood. These receptors all come from a woman aged 25 to 39 with Graves' hyperthyroidism.

In this sample, this clonotype turned up many times. The CDR3, as DNA: TGTGCCAGCAGTTTACGGCGTCCCGCAGGTATCTACGAGCAGTACTTC. Protein: CASSLRRPAGIYEQYF. The chain couples TRBV27 to TRBJ2-7; no clear D. Between the trimmed V and J ends, which lost 2 bases and 3 bases, there was a span of 17 bases. This CDR3 has 16 residues. Germline V lookup: CDR1 MNHEY, CDR2 SMNVEV (reference sequence).

This rearrangement joins TRBV28 to TRBJ1-6, with 7 positions matching TRBD1. Germline values: CDR1 MDHEN, CDR2 SYDVKM. The ends lost 3 bases at V and 3 bases at J; junction bases unmatched: 5. The CDR3 runs 16 residues. The CDR3 protein is CASSLEGAVYNSPLHF. CDR3 nucleotide sequence: TGTGCCAGCAGTTTGGAGGGGGCAGTCTATAATTCACCCCTCCACTTT.

This clonotype was observed at least ten times. The chain uses TRBV18 and TRBJ1-5; D unclear. The length of the CDR3 is 13 residues. Germline CDR1 is KGHSH and CDR2 is LQKENI. Deletions cut 3 bases from V and 9 bases from J, with 12 bases between. DNA of the CDR3: TGTGCCAGCTCACCTACCCTCTCCGGGCCCCAGCATTTT. Its translation: CASSPTLSGPQHF.

This clonotype was counted at least ten times. The rearrangement links TRBV27 to TRBJ2-7, with D uncertain. V was trimmed by 4 bases and J by 6 bases, leaving 19 bases between them. This CDR3 is built from 15 residues. Germline V gives CDR1 MNHEY, CDR2 SMNVEV (reference sequence). The CDR3 coding sequence is TGTGCCAGCAGTTCGTCAATGGATAAATCATGCGAGCAGTACTTC. This codes for CASSSSMDKSCEQYF.

This clonotype has a handful of counts. The chain links TRBV7-2 to TRBJ2-2, with 9 bases that match TRBD2. Germline V gene sequence: CDR1 SGHTA, CDR2 FQGNSA. V was pared by 4 bases and J by 2 bases, with 5 bases of the junction left unmatched. CDR3 length: 16 amino acids. CDR3 loop: CASSSSGNLNTGELFF. CDR3 DNA sequence: TGTGCCAGCAGCTCTAGCGGGAACCTTAACACCGGGGAGCTGTTTTTT.